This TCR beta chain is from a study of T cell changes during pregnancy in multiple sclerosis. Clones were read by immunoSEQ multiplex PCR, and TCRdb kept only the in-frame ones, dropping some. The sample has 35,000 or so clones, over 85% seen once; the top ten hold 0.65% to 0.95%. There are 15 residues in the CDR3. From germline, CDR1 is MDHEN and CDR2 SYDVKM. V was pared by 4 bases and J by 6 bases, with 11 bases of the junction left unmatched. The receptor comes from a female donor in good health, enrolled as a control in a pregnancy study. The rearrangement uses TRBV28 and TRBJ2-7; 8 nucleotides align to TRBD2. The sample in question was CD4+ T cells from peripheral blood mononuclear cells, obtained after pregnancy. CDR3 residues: CASSSPGLGGSEQYF. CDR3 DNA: TGTGCCAGCAGTTCACCGGGACTAGGAGGTTCCGAGCAGTACTTC.